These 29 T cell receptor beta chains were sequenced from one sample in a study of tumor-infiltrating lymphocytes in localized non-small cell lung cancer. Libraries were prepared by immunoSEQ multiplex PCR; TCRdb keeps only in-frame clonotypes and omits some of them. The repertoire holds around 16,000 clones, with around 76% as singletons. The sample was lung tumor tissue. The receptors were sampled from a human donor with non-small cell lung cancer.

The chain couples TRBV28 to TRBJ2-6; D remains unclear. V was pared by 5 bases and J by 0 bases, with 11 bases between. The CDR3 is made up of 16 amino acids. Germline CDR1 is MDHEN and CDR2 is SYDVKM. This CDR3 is CASSLRTSSGANVLTF. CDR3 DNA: TGTGCCAGCAGTCTCCGGACGAGCTCTGGGGCCAACGTCCTGACTTTC.

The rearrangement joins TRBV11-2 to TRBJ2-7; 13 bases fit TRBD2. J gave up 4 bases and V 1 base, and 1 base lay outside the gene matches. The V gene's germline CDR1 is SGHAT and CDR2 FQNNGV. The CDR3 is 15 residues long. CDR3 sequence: CASSLGLAGGYEQYF. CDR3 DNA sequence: TGTGCCAGCAGCTTAGGACTAGCGGGGGGATACGAGCAGTACTTC.

CDR3 protein: CASSYRGEQFF. The DNA for the CDR3 is TGTGCCAGCAGTTATCGGGGTGAGCAGTTCTTC. J is TRBJ2-1 and V is TRBV27, with D maybe TRBD2 (5 bases). Germline assignment: CDR1 MNHEY and CDR2 SMNVEV (reference sequence). The V and J ends lost 4 bases and 9 bases respectively, with 7 bases between them. The CDR3 length is 11 residues.

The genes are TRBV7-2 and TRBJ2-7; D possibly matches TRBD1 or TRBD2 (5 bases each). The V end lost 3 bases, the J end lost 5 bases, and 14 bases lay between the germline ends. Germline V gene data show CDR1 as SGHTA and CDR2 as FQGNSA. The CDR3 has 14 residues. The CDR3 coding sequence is TGTGCCAGCAGCTTTCCAGGTCCGGGGCACGAGCAGTACTTC. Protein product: CASSFPGPGHEQYF. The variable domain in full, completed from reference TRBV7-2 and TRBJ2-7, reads GAGVSQSPSNKVTEKGKDVELRCDPISGHTALYWYRQSLGQGLEFLIYFQGNSAPDKSGLPSDRFSAERTGGSVSTLTIQRTQQEDSAVYLCASSFPGPGHEQYFGPGTRLTVT.

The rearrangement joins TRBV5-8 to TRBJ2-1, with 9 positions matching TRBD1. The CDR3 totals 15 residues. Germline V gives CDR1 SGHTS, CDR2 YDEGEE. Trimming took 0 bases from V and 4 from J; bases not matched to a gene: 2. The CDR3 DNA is TGTGCCAGCAGCTTGGGACAGGGGGGATACAATGAGCAGTTCTTC. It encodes CASSLGQGGYNEQFF.

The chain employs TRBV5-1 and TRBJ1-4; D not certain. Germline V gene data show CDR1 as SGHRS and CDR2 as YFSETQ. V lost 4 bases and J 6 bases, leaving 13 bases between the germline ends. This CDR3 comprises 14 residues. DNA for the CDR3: TGCGCCAGCAGCACCGGTGGGAATGATGAAAAACTGTTTTTT. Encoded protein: CASSTGGNDEKLFF.

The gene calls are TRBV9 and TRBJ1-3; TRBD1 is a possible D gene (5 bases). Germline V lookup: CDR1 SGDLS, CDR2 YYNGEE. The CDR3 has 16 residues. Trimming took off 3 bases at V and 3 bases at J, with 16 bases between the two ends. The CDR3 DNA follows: TGTGCCAGCAGCGCCCCGCGTGGGGGAATTGGAAACACCATATATTTT. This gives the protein CASSAPRGGIGNTIYF.

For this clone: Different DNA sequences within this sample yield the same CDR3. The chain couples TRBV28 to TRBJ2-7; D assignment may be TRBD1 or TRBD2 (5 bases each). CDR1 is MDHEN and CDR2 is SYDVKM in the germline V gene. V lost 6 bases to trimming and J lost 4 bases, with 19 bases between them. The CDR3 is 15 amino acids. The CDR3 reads CASRAGGTGPYEQYF. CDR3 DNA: TGTGCCAGCAGGGCTGGTGGGACGGGGCCATACGAGCAGTACTTC.

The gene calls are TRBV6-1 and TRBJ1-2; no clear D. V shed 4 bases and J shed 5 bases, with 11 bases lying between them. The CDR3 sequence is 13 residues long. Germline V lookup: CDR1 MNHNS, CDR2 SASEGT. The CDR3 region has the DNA TGTGCCAGCAGTGCGGACGCCACTTATGGCTACACCTTC. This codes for CASSADATYGYTF.

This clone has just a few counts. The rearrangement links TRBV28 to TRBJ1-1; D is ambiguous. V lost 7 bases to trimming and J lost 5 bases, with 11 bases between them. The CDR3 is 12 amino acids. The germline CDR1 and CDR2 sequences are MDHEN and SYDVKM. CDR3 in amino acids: CASTPRRTEAFF. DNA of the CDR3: TGTGCCAGCACCCCCCGTAGGACTGAAGCTTTCTTT.

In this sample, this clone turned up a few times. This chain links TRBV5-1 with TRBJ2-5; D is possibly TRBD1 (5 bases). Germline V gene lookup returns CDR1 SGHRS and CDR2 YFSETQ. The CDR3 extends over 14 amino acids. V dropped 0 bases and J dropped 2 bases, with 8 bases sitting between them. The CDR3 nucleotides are TGCGCCAGCAGCTTGGGACAGTCGCAAGAGACCCAGTACTTC. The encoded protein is CASSLGQSQETQYF.

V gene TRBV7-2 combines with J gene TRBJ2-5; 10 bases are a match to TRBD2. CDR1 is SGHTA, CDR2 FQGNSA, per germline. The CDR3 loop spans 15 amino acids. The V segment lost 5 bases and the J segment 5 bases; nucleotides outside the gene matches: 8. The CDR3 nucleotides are TGTGCCAGCAGCGTGGCTAGCGGGAGTGGGGAGACCCAGTACTTC. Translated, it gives CASSVASGSGETQYF. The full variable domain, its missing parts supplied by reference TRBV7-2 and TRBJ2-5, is GAGVSQSPSNKVTEKGKDVELRCDPISGHTALYWYRQSLGQGLEFLIYFQGNSAPDKSGLPSDRFSAERTGGSVSTLTIQRTQQEDSAVYLCASSVASGSGETQYFGPGTRLLVL.

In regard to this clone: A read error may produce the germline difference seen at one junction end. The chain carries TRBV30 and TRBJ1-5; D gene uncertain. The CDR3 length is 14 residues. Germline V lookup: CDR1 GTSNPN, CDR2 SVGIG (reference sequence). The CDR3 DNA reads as TGTGTCTGGAGAAGTCAGGCCCTAAATCAGCCCCAGCATTTT. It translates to CVWRSQALNQPQHF.

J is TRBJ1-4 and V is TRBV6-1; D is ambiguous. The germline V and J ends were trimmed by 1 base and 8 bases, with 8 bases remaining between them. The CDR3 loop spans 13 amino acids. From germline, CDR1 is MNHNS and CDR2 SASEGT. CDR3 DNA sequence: TGTGCCAGCAGTGAAGTTCACGGGGAAAAACTGTTTTTT. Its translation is CASSEVHGEKLFF.

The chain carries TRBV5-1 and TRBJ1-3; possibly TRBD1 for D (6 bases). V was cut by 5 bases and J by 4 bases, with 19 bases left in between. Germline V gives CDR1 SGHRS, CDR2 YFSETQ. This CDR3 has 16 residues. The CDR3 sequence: CASRPEGGLGGNTIYF. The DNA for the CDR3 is TGCGCCAGCAGACCCGAAGGGGGTTTAGGCGGAAACACCATATATTTT.

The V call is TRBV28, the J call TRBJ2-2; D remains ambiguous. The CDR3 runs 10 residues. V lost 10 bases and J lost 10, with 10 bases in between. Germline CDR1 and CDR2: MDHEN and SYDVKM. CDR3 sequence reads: CATRDPELFF. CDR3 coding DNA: TGTGCCACAAGGGATCCGGAGCTGTTTTTT.

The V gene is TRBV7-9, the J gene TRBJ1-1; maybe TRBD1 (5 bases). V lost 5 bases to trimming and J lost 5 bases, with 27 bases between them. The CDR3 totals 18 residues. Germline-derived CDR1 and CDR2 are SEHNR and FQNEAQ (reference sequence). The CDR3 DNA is TGTGCCAGCAGCCATATCTTGGTGAGACTGAGGGGAAAGACTGAAGCTTTCTTT. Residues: CASSHILVRLRGKTEAFF.

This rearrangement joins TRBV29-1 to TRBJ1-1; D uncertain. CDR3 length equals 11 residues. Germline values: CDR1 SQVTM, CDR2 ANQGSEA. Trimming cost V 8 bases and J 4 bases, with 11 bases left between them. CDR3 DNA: TGCAGCTTCAATACAGCCACTGAAGCTTTCTTT. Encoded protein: CSFNTATEAFF.

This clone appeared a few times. This chain's CDR3 is CASSLGLVRADTEAFF. The CDR3 DNA reads TGTGCCAGCAGCTTGGGCCTGGTCAGGGCGGACACTGAAGCTTTCTTT. The chain combines TRBV5-6 with TRBJ1-1; a weak D match, TRBD1 (5 bases). This CDR3 has 16 amino acids. The germline CDR1 and CDR2 sequences are SGHDT and YYEEEE. V was clipped by 0 bases and J by 3 bases, with 15 bases between them.

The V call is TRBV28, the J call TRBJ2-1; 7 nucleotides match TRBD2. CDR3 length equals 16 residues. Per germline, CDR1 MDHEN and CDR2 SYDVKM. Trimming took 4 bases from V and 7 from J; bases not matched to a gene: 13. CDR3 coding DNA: TGTGCCAGCAGTTCTGGGAGTGGGCTAGCGGAAAATGAGCAGTTCTTC. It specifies CASSSGSGLAENEQFF.

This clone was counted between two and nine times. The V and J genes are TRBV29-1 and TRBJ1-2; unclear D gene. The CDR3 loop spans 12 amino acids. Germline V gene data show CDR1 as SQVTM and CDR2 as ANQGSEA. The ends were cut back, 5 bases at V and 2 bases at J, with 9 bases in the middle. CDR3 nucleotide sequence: TGCAGCGTTTACACAAAGAACTATGGCTACACCTTC. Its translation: CSVYTKNYGYTF.

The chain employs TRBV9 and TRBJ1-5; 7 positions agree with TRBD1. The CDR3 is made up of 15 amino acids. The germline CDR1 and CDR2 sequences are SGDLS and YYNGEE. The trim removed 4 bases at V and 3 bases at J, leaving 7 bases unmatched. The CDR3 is CASSTNDRDNQPQHF. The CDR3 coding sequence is TGTGCCAGCAGCACAAACGACAGGGACAATCAGCCCCAGCATTTT.

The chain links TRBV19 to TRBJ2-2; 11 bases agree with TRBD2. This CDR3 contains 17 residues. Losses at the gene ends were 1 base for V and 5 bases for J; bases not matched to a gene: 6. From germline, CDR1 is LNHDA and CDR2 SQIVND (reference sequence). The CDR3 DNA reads TGTGCCAGTAGTATAGGGCTAGCGGGGGGTCGAACCGGGGAGCTGTTTTTT. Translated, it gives CASSIGLAGGRTGELFF.

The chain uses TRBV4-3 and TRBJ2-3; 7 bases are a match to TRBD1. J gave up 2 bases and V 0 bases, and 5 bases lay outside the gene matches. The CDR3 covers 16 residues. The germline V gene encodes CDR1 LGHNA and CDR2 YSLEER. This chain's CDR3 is CASSQDLGGVTDTQYF. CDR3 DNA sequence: TGCGCCAGCAGCCAAGATTTAGGGGGCGTCACAGATACGCAGTATTTT.

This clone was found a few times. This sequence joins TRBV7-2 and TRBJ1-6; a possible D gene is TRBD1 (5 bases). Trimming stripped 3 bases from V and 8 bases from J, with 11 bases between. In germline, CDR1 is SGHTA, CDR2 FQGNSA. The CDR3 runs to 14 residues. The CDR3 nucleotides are TGTGCCAGCAGCTTTAGCAGGGTAGATTCACCCCTCCACTTT. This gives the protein CASSFSRVDSPLHF.

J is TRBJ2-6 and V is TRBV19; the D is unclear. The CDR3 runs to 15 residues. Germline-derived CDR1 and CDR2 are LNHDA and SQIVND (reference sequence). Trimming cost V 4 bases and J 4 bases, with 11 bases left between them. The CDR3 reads CASSSTRSGANVLTF. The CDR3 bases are TGTGCCAGTAGTAGCACCAGGTCCGGGGCCAACGTCCTGACTTTC. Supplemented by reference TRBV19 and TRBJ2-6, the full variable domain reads DGGITQSPKYLFRKEGQNVTLSCEQNLNHDAMYWYRQDPGQGLRLIYYSQIVNDFQKGDIAEGYSVSREKKESFPLTVTSAQKNPTAFYLCASSSTRSGANVLTFGAGSRLTVL.

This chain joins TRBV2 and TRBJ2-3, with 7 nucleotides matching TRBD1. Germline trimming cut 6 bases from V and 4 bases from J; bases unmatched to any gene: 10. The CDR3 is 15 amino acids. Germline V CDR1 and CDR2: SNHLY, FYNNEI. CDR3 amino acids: CASRKWDRGADTQYF. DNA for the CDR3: TGTGCCAGCAGAAAGTGGGACAGAGGTGCAGATACGCAGTATTTT. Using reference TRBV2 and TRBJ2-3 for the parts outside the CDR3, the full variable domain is EPEVTQTPSHQVTQMGQEVILRCVPISNHLYFYWYRQILGQKVEFLVSFYNNEISEKSEIFDDQFSVERPDGSNFTLKIRSTKLEDSAMYFCASRKWDRGADTQYFGPGTRLTVL.

CDR3 nucleotides: TGTGCCAGCAGCTTAGTGGCCATAAATGAGCAGTTCTTC. Translation: CASSLVAINEQFF. This chain connects TRBV7-9 to TRBJ2-1; no clear D. Per germline, CDR1 SEHNR and CDR2 FQNEAQ (reference sequence). The CDR3 totals 13 residues. Trimming took off 1 base at V and 7 bases at J, with 8 bases between the two ends.

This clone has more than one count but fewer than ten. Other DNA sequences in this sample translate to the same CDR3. The CDR3 reads CSAGGGMNTEAFF. For the CDR3, the DNA is TGCAGCGCTGGGGGCGGCATGAACACTGAAGCTTTCTTT. The chain links TRBV29-1 to TRBJ1-1, with TRBD1 as a possible D gene (6 bases). The CDR3 totals 13 residues. V lost 7 bases, J lost 0 bases, and 12 bases lay in between. The germline CDR1 and CDR2 sequences are SQVTM and ANQGSEA.